The T cell receptor beta chain under discussion was sequenced for a study of blood T cell repertoires in COVID-19. Sequenced by immunoSEQ multiplex PCR; TCRdb stores in-frame clones only, minus some. Of 150,000 to 200,000 clones in the sample, roughly 87% were seen once. The V gene lost 2 bases and the J gene lost 0 bases, with 7 bases spanning the gap. Germline lookup yields CDR1 MNHEY and CDR2 SVGAGI. The length of the CDR3 is 14 residues. Input material: peripheral blood. The clonotype was recovered from a man in his 60s with active or convalescent COVID-19. This sequence joins TRBV6-5 and TRBJ1-1, with TRBD1 as a possible D gene (5 bases). The CDR3 sequence: CASSYRGLNTEAFF. The CDR3 nucleotides are TGTGCCAGCAGTTACAGGGGTTTGAACACTGAAGCTTTCTTT.